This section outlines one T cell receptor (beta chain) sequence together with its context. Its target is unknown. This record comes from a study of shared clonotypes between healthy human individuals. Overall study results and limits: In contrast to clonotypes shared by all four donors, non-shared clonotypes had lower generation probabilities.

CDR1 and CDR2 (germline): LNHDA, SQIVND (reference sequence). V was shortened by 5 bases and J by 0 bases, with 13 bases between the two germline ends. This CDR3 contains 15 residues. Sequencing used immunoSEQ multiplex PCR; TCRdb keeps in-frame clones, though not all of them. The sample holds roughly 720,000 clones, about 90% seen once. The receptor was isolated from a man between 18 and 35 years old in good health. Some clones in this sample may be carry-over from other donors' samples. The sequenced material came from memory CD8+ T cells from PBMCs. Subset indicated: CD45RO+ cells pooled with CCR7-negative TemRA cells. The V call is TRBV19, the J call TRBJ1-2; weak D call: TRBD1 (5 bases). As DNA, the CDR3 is TGTGCCAGTAGTTTATCCATCAGGGCTAACTATGGCTACACCTTC. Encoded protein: CASSLSIRANYGYTF.